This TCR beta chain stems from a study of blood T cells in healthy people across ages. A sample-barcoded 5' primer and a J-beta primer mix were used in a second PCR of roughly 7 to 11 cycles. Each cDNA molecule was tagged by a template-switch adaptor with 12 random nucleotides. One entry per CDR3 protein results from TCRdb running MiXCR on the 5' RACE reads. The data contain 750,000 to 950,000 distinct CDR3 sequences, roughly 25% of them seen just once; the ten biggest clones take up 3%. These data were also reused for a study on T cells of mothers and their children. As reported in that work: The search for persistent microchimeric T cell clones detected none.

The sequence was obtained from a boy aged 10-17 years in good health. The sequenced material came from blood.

In DNA, the CDR3 is TGTGCCAGCAGCTCCCACCCGAGTACTAGCGGGGGGGTAGAGACCCAGTACTTC. Its protein product is CASSSHPSTSGGVETQYF. This chain uses TRBV7-2 with TRBJ2-5; 13 bases match TRBD2. The CDR3 extends over 18 amino acids. J lost 4 bases, V lost 4 bases, and 12 bases had no gene match. Per germline, CDR1 SGHTA and CDR2 FQGNSA.